This T cell receptor (beta chain) emerged from a study of cytomegalovirus exposure and HLA in healthy donors. V lost 4 bases and J lost 5; bases outside the gene matches: 17. CDR1 and CDR2 (germline): SGHNT, YYREEE (reference sequence). The length of the CDR3 is 18 residues. The study ran its PCR with 60 Vbeta and 13 Jbeta primers. Per the study methods: An analysis performed later counted 74 million or so unique TCR beta chains (approximately 10 million of them shared). Assay: immunoSEQ multiplex PCR; the TCRdb copy retains only in-frame clones and omits some. That table is the source of V, J and clone size, and D and trimming were worked out from the DNA. The data show some 180,000 clones, around 82% seen once.

The chain joins TRBV5-4 to TRBJ2-3; 9 positions agree with TRBD2. This TCR was recovered from a man aged 40-55 years in good health and CMV-seropositive. The source material was PBMCs. The CDR3 loop reads CASSPTIHLAGEGDTQYF. The CDR3 nucleotides read TGTGCCAGCAGCCCCACTATTCATTTAGCGGGAGAGGGAGATACGCAGTATTTT.